The source of this TCR beta chain is a study of shared clonotypes between healthy human individuals. Original handling: Filtering differed for immunoSEQ, which gave only junction sequences without quality scores. Measured with immunoSEQ multiplex PCR; TCRdb has only the in-frame clones, and not every one. V, J and clone size reflect that table, while D and trimming were determined from the DNA. This sample has roughly 510,000 clones, with about three quarters found just once. Study results and limitations: Exclusively blood specimens were collected; tissue repertoires likely differ. Clonotype sharing among the donors was expected to vary with sequencing depth.

Those who donated, Caucasian adults without exception, all lived in Nashville, Tennessee. A word on this clone: Its antigen is unknown.

Trimming removed 6 bases from V and 0 bases from J, with 18 bases in between. Germline V lookup: CDR1 MNHEY, CDR2 SMNVEV (reference sequence). The CDR3 has 16 residues. Sequencing was done on a sample of PBMCs. This TCR came from a woman aged 40 to 49 in good health. Some clones in this sample may be carry-over from other donors' samples. The chain couples TRBV27 to TRBJ2-7; D is tentatively TRBD1 or TRBD2 (6 bases each). The DNA for the CDR3 is TGTGCCAGCAGACCTGGGGGGCATTTGGGCTCCTACGAGCAGTACTTC. Translating it yields CASRPGGHLGSYEQYF.